Listed below are T cell receptor beta chains from one sample, sequenced in a study of cytomegalovirus exposure and HLA in healthy donors. Some clones are missing from TCRdb's copy, which holds only in-frame ones; the method was immunoSEQ multiplex PCR. The top ten clones hold less than 2% of a sample with some 80,000 clones, roughly 95% of them seen once. The source material was PBMCs. The receptor source for this set is a man aged 18 to 30 in good health and CMV-seropositive. CDR3s include the opening cysteine and the closing phenylalanine or tryptophan. D genes are given only for firm matches. Not all rows give a size; the values are once, few, many and, for expanded clones, a class.

clone_size j_call d_call v_call cdr3_aa cdr3_nt
NA TRBJ2-3 TRBD2 TRBV10-3 CAISGRAGSTDTQYF TGTGCCATCAGCGGGAGGGCCGGGAGCACAGATACGCAGTATTTT
NA TRBJ2-3 TRBD1 TRBV27 CASMTGGHTQYF TGTGCCAGCATGACAGGGGGACATACGCAGTATTTT
NA TRBJ2-7 NA TRBV21-1 CASSKQTSGSYEQYF TGTGCCAGCAGCAAACAAACTAGCGGGAGCTACGAGCAGTACTTC
once TRBJ2-5 NA TRBV9 CASSVGLGQPRYF TGTGCCAGCAGCGTAGGTCTTGGACAGCCCAGGTACTTC
NA TRBJ2-7 NA TRBV15 CATSRAGNSYEQYF TGTGCCACCAGCAGAGCCGGGAACTCCTACGAGCAGTACTTC
once TRBJ2-1 NA TRBV10-3 CATRYSAVYNEQFF TGTGCCACCCGGTACTCCGCGGTCTACAATGAGCAGTTCTTC
NA TRBJ2-1 NA TRBV10-3 CAITSGHGSSEQFF TGTGCCATCACCTCAGGGCACGGGAGTAGTGAGCAGTTCTTC
NA TRBJ2-1 NA TRBV19 CASRASVDNEQFF TGTGCCAGTAGAGCGTCAGTCGACAATGAGCAGTTCTTC
NA TRBJ2-5 NA TRBV28 CASSLALRTQYF TGTGCCAGCAGTTTAGCTCTCAGGACCCAGTACTTC
once TRBJ2-1 TRBD2 TRBV2 CASSKTSGRSSYNEQFF TGTGCCAGCAGCAAGACTAGCGGGAGGAGCTCCTACAATGAGCAGTTCTTC
few TRBJ2-5 NA TRBV5-8 CASSLGRTGNQETQYF TGTGCCAGCAGCTTGGGTCGGACTGGGAACCAAGAGACCCAGTACTTC
NA TRBJ2-2 NA TRBV7-6 CASTEATGELFF TGTGCCAGCACCGAAGCCACCGGGGAGCTGTTTTTT
once TRBJ2-3 TRBD2 TRBV10-1 CASRPTSGKRDTQYF TGCGCCAGCAGACCTACTAGCGGGAAACGAGATACGCAGTATTTT
NA TRBJ1-1 NA TRBV15 CATSREAVNTEAFF TGTGCCACCAGCCGGGAGGCAGTGAACACTGAAGCTTTCTTT
NA TRBJ1-5 NA TRBV28 CASSPPKGSFGRPQHF TGTGCCAGCAGTCCACCAAAAGGTAGTTTCGGGAGGCCCCAGCATTTT
NA TRBJ1-5 TRBD1 TRBV15 CATSARQGGQPQHF TGTGCCACCAGCGCTAGACAGGGGGGTCAGCCCCAGCATTTT
few TRBJ1-1 TRBD1 TRBV19 CASSIDGQGGRLFF TGTGCCAGTAGTATAGACGGGCAAGGGGGCCGGCTTTTCTTT
NA TRBJ2-1 TRBD1 TRBV27 CASSLDRADEQFF TGTGCCAGCAGCCTGGACAGGGCGGATGAGCAGTTCTTC
NA TRBJ2-7 TRBD1 TRBV11-2 CASSLVQGAGYEQYF TGTGCCAGCAGCTTAGTGCAGGGGGCAGGCTACGAGCAGTACTTC
NA TRBJ1-5 TRBD1 TRBV2 CASGTDSNQPQHF TGTGCCAGTGGGACAGATAGCAATCAGCCCCAGCATTTT